Listed below are T cell receptor beta chains from one sample, sequenced in a study of shared clonotypes between healthy human individuals. The repertoire was sequenced with immunoSEQ multiplex PCR; TCRdb's copy has only in-frame clones and lacks some. Of about a million clones in the sample, 60% to 80% were seen once. Sequencing was carried out using memory CD4+ T cells from PBMCs. These receptors were taken from a man aged 18 to 30 in good health. Some clones in this sample may be carry-over from other donors' samples. The CDR3 runs from the conserved cysteine through the conserved F or W. A D gene is named only where the DNA matches it firmly. A clone size is listed for some rows: how often the clone was seen (once, few, many), or a class if it is expanded.

TRBV2	NA	TRBJ1-1	15	NA	TGTGCCAGCAGTGATCAGGCAGGAGAGAACACTGAAGCTTTCTTT	CASSDQAGENTEAFF
TRBV4-1	TRBD2	TRBJ2-1	15	NA	TGCGCCAGCAGCCTTAGCGGGAGTAGCTACAATGAGCAGTTCTTC	CASSLSGSSYNEQFF
TRBV9	NA	TRBJ2-7	15	NA	TGTGCCAGCAGCTGGGGTCCGGGAAGCGCCTACGAGCAGTACTTC	CASSWGPGSAYEQYF
TRBV7-9	NA	TRBJ1-6	16	NA	TGTGCCAGCAGCTTAGGATCCCCAGCGAAGGATTCACCCCTCCACTTT	CASSLGSPAKDSPLHF
TRBV25-1	NA	TRBJ2-2	16	NA	TGTGCCAGCAGTGAACACCGGACGGTCGACACCGGGGAGCTGTTTTTT	CASSEHRTVDTGELFF
TRBV9	TRBD1	TRBJ1-3	15	once	TGTGCCAGCAGCGCAGGACAGGGCCAGGGGGACACCATATATTTT	CASSAGQGQGDTIYF
TRBV4-2	TRBD1	TRBJ1-1	15	NA	TGTGCCAGCAGCCAGCCGGGACAGGGAGTTACTGAAGCTTTCTTT	CASSQPGQGVTEAFF
TRBV15	NA	TRBJ1-3	14	NA	TGTGCCACCAGCAGCGAGGGATTTGGAAACACCATATATTTT	CATSSEGFGNTIYF
TRBV18	NA	TRBJ2-5	15	NA	TGTGCCAGCTCACAGTCGGACAGAAACCAAGAGACCCAGTACTTC	CASSQSDRNQETQYF
TRBV10-3	TRBD2	TRBJ2-1	14	NA	TGTGCCATCAGTGTAGCGGGAGGCGGCTATGAGCAGTTCTTC	CAISVAGGGYEQFF
TRBV7-2	TRBD2	TRBJ2-7	17	few	TGTGCCAGCAGCTTAGGGGGACTAGCGGGAGACCCCTACGAGCAGTACTTC	CASSLGGLAGDPYEQYF
TRBV28	TRBD2	TRBJ2-5	18	NA	TGTGCCAGCGGGGGACTAGCGGGAGGGCCAAAATGGGGAGAGACCCAGTACTTC	CASGGLAGGPKWGETQYF
TRBV28	TRBD1	TRBJ1-4	15	NA	TGTGCCAGCAGTTACCGGACAGGGTCTAGTGAAAAACTGTTTTTT	CASSYRTGSSEKLFF
TRBV7-9	NA	TRBJ1-2	14	NA	TGTGCCAGCGTGGTGGATAGGCCCGGTTCAGGCTACACCTTC	CASVVDRPGSGYTF
TRBV7-9	NA	TRBJ2-7	17	NA	TGTGCCAGCAGCTATGGGACTTCTTGGTGGTACGCCGACGAGCAGTACTTC	CASSYGTSWWYADEQYF
TRBV6-1	NA	TRBJ1-2	13	once	TGTGCCAGCAGGACAGATCTCAACTATGGCTACACCTTC	CASRTDLNYGYTF
TRBV2	TRBD2	TRBJ2-7	16	NA	TGTGCCAGCAGCCAGATGGGACTAGCGGGAGGAAACGAGCAGTACTTC	CASSQMGLAGGNEQYF
TRBV7-2	TRBD1	TRBJ1-2	14	NA	TGTGCCAGCAGCTTAGCGCGGGACAGCTATGGCTACACCTTC	CASSLARDSYGYTF
TRBV10-3	NA	TRBJ2-2	16	NA	TGTGCCATCAGTGAGTCGAATCTACTGAACACCGGGGAGCTGTTTTTT	CAISESNLLNTGELFF
TRBV11-2	TRBD1	TRBJ1-4	16	NA	TGTGCCAGCAGCCCAAGAACAGGGGTGGGAAATGAAAAACTGTTTTTT	CASSPRTGVGNEKLFF
TRBV7-9	NA	TRBJ2-2	18	NA	TGTGCCAGCAGCTTAACCCCGGGAGGGGGCGTTGGCACCGGGGAGCTGTTTTTT	CASSLTPGGGVGTGELFF
TRBV15	NA	TRBJ1-4	15	NA	TGTGCCACCAGTCCCGGGGGGGGGCAGGATGAAAAACTGTTTTTT	CATSPGGGQDEKLFF
TRBV6-1	TRBD1	TRBJ2-5	15	NA	TGTGCCAGCAGTGACCCGGGACAGGGAAAAGAGACCCAGTACTTC	CASSDPGQGKETQYF
TRBV5-6	TRBD2	TRBJ2-3	19	NA	TGTGCCAGCAGCCCGCGTGGGGCTAGCGGGAGGGCGCCGACAGATACGCAGTATTTT	CASSPRGASGRAPTDTQYF
TRBV7-8	NA	TRBJ1-5	14	NA	TGTGCCAGCAGCTTTTCGGGACGGGATCAGCCCCAGCATTTT	CASSFSGRDQPQHF
TRBV9	NA	TRBJ1-3	14	once	TGTGCCAGCACCCCCGGTGATATTGGAAACACCATATATTTT	CASTPGDIGNTIYF
TRBV25-1	TRBD2	TRBJ2-1	18	once	TGTGCCAGCACTATGAACCAGGGACTAGCGGGACATTACAATGAGCAGTTCTTC	CASTMNQGLAGHYNEQFF